A selection of T cell receptor beta chains follows, all from one sample in a study of shared clonotypes between healthy human individuals. Assay: immunoSEQ multiplex PCR; the TCRdb copy retains only in-frame clones and omits some. This sample has some 2.1 million clones, with roughly 93% found just once. The sequencing sample was made of naive CD8+ T cells from PBMCs. These receptors were taken from a man between 18 and 35 years old in good health. Some clones in this sample may be carry-over from other donors' samples. The CDR3 runs from the conserved cysteine through the conserved F or W. The D gene is left open where the match is weak. Only some rows state a clone size, as once, few, many or a class for expanded clones.

abundance: .
j_gene: TRBJ2-7
v_gene: TRBV7-8
d_gene: TRBD2
CDR3aa: CASSRLAGGPSTYEQYF
CDR3nt: TGTGCCAGCAGCCGTCTAGCGGGAGGGCCCTCAACCTACGAGCAGTACTTC

abundance: .
j_gene: TRBJ2-7
v_gene: TRBV27
d_gene: TRBD1
CDR3aa: CASSYRTGTYEQYF
CDR3nt: TGTGCCAGCAGCTACCGGACAGGGACCTACGAGCAGTACTTC

abundance: .
j_gene: TRBJ2-1
v_gene: TRBV7-2
d_gene: .
CDR3aa: CASSLGTDNEQFF
CDR3nt: TGTGCCAGCAGCTTAGGTACAGACAATGAGCAGTTCTTC

abundance: once
j_gene: TRBJ2-7
v_gene: TRBV7-2
d_gene: .
CDR3aa: CASKGLIADYEQYF
CDR3nt: TGTGCCAGCAAAGGTCTAATAGCGGACTACGAGCAGTACTTC

abundance: .
j_gene: TRBJ1-5
v_gene: TRBV2
d_gene: .
CDR3aa: CASSVIGSVGQPQHF
CDR3nt: TGTGCCAGCAGTGTAATTGGTTCAGTAGGTCAGCCCCAGCATTTT

abundance: .
j_gene: TRBJ1-5
v_gene: TRBV28
d_gene: TRBD1
CDR3aa: CASRLRTGDYSNQPQHF
CDR3nt: TGTGCCAGCAGGTTGCGGACAGGGGATTATAGCAATCAGCCCCAGCATTTT

abundance: .
j_gene: TRBJ1-1
v_gene: TRBV19
d_gene: .
CDR3aa: CASSIDHGGQNTEAFF
CDR3nt: TGTGCCAGTAGTATAGATCACGGGGGGCAGAACACTGAAGCTTTCTTT

abundance: .
j_gene: TRBJ2-7
v_gene: TRBV7-8
d_gene: TRBD2
CDR3aa: CASSFLSGSPPYEQYF
CDR3nt: TGTGCCAGCAGCTTCTTGAGCGGGAGCCCCCCTTACGAGCAGTACTTC

abundance: .
j_gene: TRBJ2-7
v_gene: TRBV7-9
d_gene: .
CDR3aa: CASSQGVTASMGEQYF
CDR3nt: TGCGCCAGCAGCCAAGGGGTGACAGCTAGTATGGGCGAGCAGTACTTC

abundance: .
j_gene: TRBJ1-1
v_gene: TRBV6-5
d_gene: .
CDR3aa: CASSYDRNTEAFF
CDR3nt: TGTGCCAGCAGTTACGACAGAAACACTGAAGCTTTCTTT

abundance: few
j_gene: TRBJ1-1
v_gene: TRBV4-1
d_gene: .
CDR3aa: CASSQDLGSTEAFF
CDR3nt: TGCGCCAGCAGCCAAGACTTGGGAAGCACTGAAGCTTTCTTT

abundance: .
j_gene: TRBJ2-1
v_gene: TRBV7-2
d_gene: TRBD2
CDR3aa: CASSDTSGRLYNEQFF
CDR3nt: TGTGCCAGCAGCGATACTAGCGGGAGACTTTACAATGAGCAGTTCTTC

abundance: .
j_gene: TRBJ2-7
v_gene: TRBV19
d_gene: .
CDR3aa: CASSRQIRNEQYF
CDR3nt: TGTGCCAGTTCCCGCCAAATTCGGAACGAGCAGTACTTC

abundance: .
j_gene: TRBJ1-2
v_gene: TRBV30
d_gene: .
CDR3aa: CAWSYRGNYGYTF
CDR3nt: TGTGCCTGGAGTTATCGGGGTAACTATGGCTACACCTTC

abundance: .
j_gene: TRBJ2-1
v_gene: TRBV7-2
d_gene: TRBD2
CDR3aa: CASSPGPGLAGDNEQFF
CDR3nt: TGTGCCAGCAGCCCCGGGCCGGGACTAGCAGGGGACAATGAGCAGTTCTTC

abundance: once
j_gene: TRBJ2-7
v_gene: TRBV7-8
d_gene: .
CDR3aa: CASSLGASTYEQYF
CDR3nt: TGTGCCAGCAGCTTAGGGGCCAGCACCTACGAGCAGTACTTC

abundance: .
j_gene: TRBJ1-5
v_gene: TRBV18
d_gene: .
CDR3aa: CASSPGQVNYQPQHF
CDR3nt: TGTGCCAGCTCACCAGGGCAGGTGAACTATCAGCCCCAGCATTTT

abundance: .
j_gene: TRBJ1-6
v_gene: TRBV11-2
d_gene: .
CDR3aa: CASSLESSYNSPLHF
CDR3nt: TGTGCCAGCAGCTTAGAGAGCTCCTATAATTCACCCCTCCACTTT

abundance: .
j_gene: TRBJ2-7
v_gene: TRBV4-3
d_gene: .
CDR3aa: CASSQGTSSYEQYF
CDR3nt: TGCGCCAGCAGCCAAGGGACAAGCTCCTACGAGCAGTACTTC

abundance: .
j_gene: TRBJ2-7
v_gene: TRBV5-6
d_gene: TRBD1
CDR3aa: CASSPTGVGDEQYF
CDR3nt: TGTGCCAGCAGCCCGACAGGGGTTGGCGACGAGCAGTACTTC

abundance: once
j_gene: TRBJ2-2
v_gene: TRBV4-1
d_gene: TRBD2
CDR3aa: CASSQGLDISRLAGTGELFF
CDR3nt: TGCGCCAGCAGCCAAGGGCTAGATATTAGTCGGCTAGCGGGAACCGGGGAGCTGTTTTTT

abundance: .
j_gene: TRBJ2-7
v_gene: TRBV6-5
d_gene: TRBD2
CDR3aa: CASRTAGGPYEQYF
CDR3nt: TGTGCCAGCAGGACGGCGGGGGGCCCCTACGAGCAGTACTTC

abundance: .
j_gene: TRBJ2-1
v_gene: TRBV6-6
d_gene: TRBD2
CDR3aa: CASSYSREGLNEQFF
CDR3nt: TGTGCCAGCAGTTACTCCCGGGAGGGTCTCAATGAGCAGTTCTTC

abundance: once
j_gene: TRBJ2-5
v_gene: TRBV28
d_gene: .
CDR3aa: CASSHALYRTYQETQYF
CDR3nt: TGTGCCAGCAGCCACGCCCTATACAGGACCTACCAAGAGACCCAGTACTTC

abundance: .
j_gene: TRBJ1-4
v_gene: TRBV11-2
d_gene: .
CDR3aa: CASSLDPGTLPEKLFF
CDR3nt: TGTGCCAGCAGCTTAGATCCCGGGACCCTTCCAGAAAAACTGTTTTTT

abundance: .
j_gene: TRBJ2-7
v_gene: TRBV18
d_gene: TRBD2
CDR3aa: CASSPSAFGGRIDEQYF
CDR3nt: TGTGCCAGCTCACCATCGGCCTTTGGCGGGAGGATCGACGAGCAGTACTTC

abundance: .
j_gene: TRBJ2-2
v_gene: TRBV29-1
d_gene: .
CDR3aa: CSVVRGNTGELFF
CDR3nt: TGCAGCGTTGTCCGGGGGAACACCGGGGAGCTGTTTTTT

abundance: .
j_gene: TRBJ2-3
v_gene: TRBV25-1
d_gene: TRBD2
CDR3aa: CASSEWGSGMDTQYF
CDR3nt: TGTGCCAGCAGTGAATGGGGTAGCGGGATGGATACGCAGTATTTT

abundance: .
j_gene: TRBJ1-2
v_gene: TRBV10-3
d_gene: TRBD1
CDR3aa: CAISAPGDRGLNYGYTF
CDR3nt: TGTGCCATCAGTGCCCCTGGAGACAGGGGCCTTAACTATGGCTACACCTTC

abundance: .
j_gene: TRBJ2-7
v_gene: TRBV7-9
d_gene: .
CDR3aa: CASSLDRVYEQYF
CDR3nt: TGTGCCAGCAGCTTAGACAGGGTCTACGAGCAGTACTTC

abundance: .
j_gene: TRBJ2-7
v_gene: TRBV2
d_gene: TRBD2
CDR3aa: CASSRTSERYEQYF
CDR3nt: TGTGCCAGCAGCCGGACTAGTGAACGTTACGAGCAGTACTTC

abundance: .
j_gene: TRBJ2-1
v_gene: TRBV19
d_gene: .
CDR3aa: CASSPSRGGREQFF
CDR3nt: TGTGCCAGTAGTCCCTCCCGTGGGGGTCGTGAGCAGTTCTTC

abundance: .
j_gene: TRBJ2-7
v_gene: TRBV21-1
d_gene: .
CDR3aa: CATLTRQHTFPYEQYF
CDR3nt: TGTGCCACCCTCACTCGACAGCATACATTCCCCTACGAGCAGTACTTC

abundance: .
j_gene: TRBJ2-7
v_gene: TRBV2
d_gene: TRBD2
CDR3aa: CATAGVYEQYF
CDR3nt: TGTGCCACCGCGGGGGTCTACGAGCAGTACTTC

abundance: once
j_gene: TRBJ2-5
v_gene: TRBV6-1
d_gene: TRBD2
CDR3aa: CASSPGAGEETQYF
CDR3nt: TGTGCCAGCAGCCCCGGCGCGGGAGAAGAGACCCAGTACTTC

abundance: .
j_gene: TRBJ2-5
v_gene: TRBV11-2
d_gene: .
CDR3aa: CASSLGYRQRETQYF
CDR3nt: TGTGCCAGCAGCTTAGGTTACAGGCAGCGGGAGACCCAGTACTTC

abundance: .
j_gene: TRBJ2-1
v_gene: TRBV7-9
d_gene: .
CDR3aa: CASSPRDARGQFF
CDR3nt: TGTGCCAGCAGCCCCCGGGACGCGAGGGGGCAGTTCTTC

abundance: .
j_gene: TRBJ2-7
v_gene: TRBV10-3
d_gene: .
CDR3aa: CAISESAEQYF
CDR3nt: TGTGCCATCAGTGAGTCGGCTGAGCAGTACTTC

abundance: .
j_gene: TRBJ1-1
v_gene: TRBV6-5
d_gene: .
CDR3aa: CASSYSRTANTEAFF
CDR3nt: TGTGCCAGCAGTTACTCGAGAACAGCGAACACTGAAGCTTTCTTT

abundance: .
j_gene: TRBJ2-2
v_gene: TRBV18
d_gene: TRBD1
CDR3aa: CASSPLPGQGVPGELFF
CDR3nt: TGTGCCAGCTCACCTCTTCCGGGACAGGGAGTTCCCGGGGAGCTGTTTTTT

abundance: .
j_gene: TRBJ1-1
v_gene: TRBV11-3
d_gene: .
CDR3aa: CASSPRGSSTEAFF
CDR3nt: TGTGCCAGCAGCCCCCGTGGAAGCTCCACTGAAGCTTTCTTT

abundance: .
j_gene: TRBJ2-2
v_gene: TRBV18
d_gene: .
CDR3aa: CASSPPPGTGELFF
CDR3nt: TGTGCCAGCTCACCGCCCCCGGGCACCGGGGAGCTGTTTTTT

abundance: .
j_gene: TRBJ1-1
v_gene: TRBV10-1
d_gene: TRBD1
CDR3aa: CASRTGGMNTEAFF
CDR3nt: TGCGCCTCTCGGACAGGGGGGATGAACACTGAAGCTTTCTTT

abundance: .
j_gene: TRBJ1-1
v_gene: TRBV12-5
d_gene: .
CDR3aa: CASGFFGAPEAFF
CDR3nt: TGTGCTAGTGGTTTTTTCGGAGCCCCTGAAGCTTTCTTT

abundance: .
j_gene: TRBJ1-1
v_gene: TRBV7-9
d_gene: .
CDR3aa: CASSSPSSELMNTEAFF
CDR3nt: TGTGCCAGCAGCTCCCCATCGAGTGAGCTGATGAACACTGAAGCTTTCTTT

abundance: .
j_gene: TRBJ2-3
v_gene: TRBV5-8
d_gene: .
CDR3aa: CASSLVPDSSTDTQYF
CDR3nt: TGTGCCAGCAGCTTGGTCCCGGACAGCAGCACAGATACGCAGTATTTT

abundance: few
j_gene: TRBJ1-1
v_gene: TRBV6-5
d_gene: .
CDR3aa: CASSYSSGETYTEAFF
CDR3nt: TGTGCCAGCAGTTACTCGTCGGGGGAGACATACACTGAAGCTTTCTTT